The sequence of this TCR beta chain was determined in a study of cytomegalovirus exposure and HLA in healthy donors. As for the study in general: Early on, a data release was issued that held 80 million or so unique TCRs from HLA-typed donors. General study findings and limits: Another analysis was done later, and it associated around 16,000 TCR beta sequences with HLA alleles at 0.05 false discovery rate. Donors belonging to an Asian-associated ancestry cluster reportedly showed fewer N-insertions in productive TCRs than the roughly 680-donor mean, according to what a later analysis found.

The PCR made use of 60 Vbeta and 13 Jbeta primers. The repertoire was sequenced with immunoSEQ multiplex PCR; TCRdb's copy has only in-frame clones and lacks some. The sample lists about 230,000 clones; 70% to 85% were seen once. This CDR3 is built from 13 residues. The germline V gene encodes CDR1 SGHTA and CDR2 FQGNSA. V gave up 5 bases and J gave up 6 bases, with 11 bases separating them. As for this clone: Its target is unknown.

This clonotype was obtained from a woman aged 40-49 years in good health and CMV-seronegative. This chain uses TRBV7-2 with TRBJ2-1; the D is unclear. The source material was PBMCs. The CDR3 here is CASSPQAFNEQFF. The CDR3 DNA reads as TGTGCCAGCAGCCCCCAAGCCTTCAATGAGCAGTTCTTC.